The rows below give T cell receptor beta chains drawn from one sample of a study of shared clonotypes between healthy human individuals. Profiled with immunoSEQ multiplex PCR; TCRdb holds only in-frame clones, not every one. This table holds around 510,000 clones, around 95% found once. Material: naive CD4+ T cells sorted from blood. Receptor source: a woman aged 25 to 39 in good health. Both conserved end residues are part of each CDR3. D genes are given only for firm matches. Clone sizes are given selectively: once, few, many, or a class where the clone is expanded.

>-|TRBV13|TRBJ2-2|-
TGTGCCAGCAGATCGACAGCGAACACCGGGGAGCTGTTTTTT
CASRSTANTGELFF
>-|TRBV7-3|TRBJ2-1|once
TGTGCCAGCAGCTTAGACAGAGACAATGAGCAGTTCTTC
CASSLDRDNEQFF
>-|TRBV7-8|TRBJ1-2|-
TGTGCCAGCAGCCCGCACCGACAGGAGAGCCCCAATGGCTACACCTTC
CASSPHRQESPNGYTF
>-|TRBV21-1|TRBJ1-4|-
TGTGCCACCCCGGGAGAGTTTCGTCGTCGTGAAAAACTGTTTTTT
CATPGEFRRREKLFF
>-|TRBV19|TRBJ2-6|once
TGTGCCAGTAACGAACCAGGGGCCATCTCTGGGGCCAACGTCCTGACTTTC
CASNEPGAISGANVLTF
>-|TRBV7-6|TRBJ2-1|-
TGTGCCAGCAGCTCGGGCAGCGCCCCCGTAGACAATGAGCAGTTCTTC
CASSSGSAPVDNEQFF
>-|TRBV5-1|TRBJ2-2|-
TGCGCCAGCAGCTTGGTGGTCGGGGAGCTGTTTTTT
CASSLVVGELFF
>-|TRBV5-1|TRBJ2-3|once
TGCGCCAGCAGCTCCGGCCTGTACGGGAGACCCACAGATACGCAGTATTTT
CASSSGLYGRPTDTQYF
>-|TRBV5-1|TRBJ2-5|-
TGCGCCAGCAGCCTGGTTGTCGGGGTTCAAGAGACCCAGTACTTC
CASSLVVGVQETQYF
>-|TRBV10-3|TRBJ2-7|-
TGTGCCATCCAAGGGGCATACGAGCAGTACTTC
CAIQGAYEQYF
>TRBD2|TRBV5-6|TRBJ2-7|-
TGTGCCAGCAGCCGGGGACTAGCGGCAATCTACGAGCAGTACTTC
CASSRGLAAIYEQYF
>-|TRBV5-1|TRBJ2-1|-
TGCGCCAGCAGCTTGGGGAGCGGTCCATTGGTCCATGAGCAGTTCTTC
CASSLGSGPLVHEQFF
>TRBD1|TRBV19|TRBJ1-1|-
TGTGCCAGTAGTCCCCCGGACAGGGTGAACACTGAAGCTTTCTTT
CASSPPDRVNTEAFF
>TRBD1|TRBV27|TRBJ2-7|-
TGTGCCAGCAGTGAGCTCCTCCACAGGGGTACCTACGAGCAGTACTTC
CASSELLHRGTYEQYF
>-|TRBV11-2|TRBJ1-1|-
TGTGCCAGCAGCTCCCTTATGAACACTGAAGCTTTCTTT
CASSSLMNTEAFF
>-|TRBV19|TRBJ2-1|-
TGTGCCAGTAGTATAGCCGACAGCAACAATGAGCAGTTCTTC
CASSIADSNNEQFF
>TRBD2|TRBV5-4|TRBJ2-1|-
TGTGCCAGCAGCGCAGCGGGAGGGCCGAATGAGCAGTTCTTC
CASSAAGGPNEQFF
>TRBD1|TRBV10-2|TRBJ1-5|-
TGCGCCAGCAGCCGCGGGACAGGGACTCAGCCCCAGCATTTT
CASSRGTGTQPQHF
>-|TRBV5-1|TRBJ2-5|-
TGCGCCAGCAGCTTGATTTCGAAAGAGACCCAGTACTTC
CASSLISKETQYF
>-|TRBV25-1|TRBJ2-3|-
TGTGCCAGCAGCAGGTTTCAAGCAGATACGCAGTATTTT
CASSRFQADTQYF
>TRBD1|TRBV19|TRBJ1-5|-
TGTGCCAGTAGTGTACAGGGGGGAAATCAGCCCCAGCATTTT
CASSVQGGNQPQHF
>TRBD1|TRBV18|TRBJ2-7|-
TGTGCCAGCTCACCTTCTGGGGGCAGGGGGCTCTACGAGCAGTACTTC
CASSPSGGRGLYEQYF
>-|TRBV28|TRBJ1-1|-
TGTGCCAGCACTACCTCTTGGGGAAACACTGAAGCTTTCTTT
CASTTSWGNTEAFF
>-|TRBV7-8|TRBJ1-2|-
TGTGCCAGCAGCCCCCGACCCCCTGGTGGATACAGCCGGTTCCAGGGCTACACCTTC
CASSPRPPGGYSRFQGYTF
>TRBD1|TRBV2|TRBJ2-7|-
TGTGCCAGCAGTAGGGACAGCGACCCTCTCTACGAGCAGTACTTC
CASSRDSDPLYEQYF
>-|TRBV19|TRBJ1-2|once
TGTGCCCTAAACGCGCGCGATGGAGTTGGCTACACCTTC
CALNARDGVGYTF
>TRBD2|TRBV27|TRBJ2-3|-
TGTGCCAGCAAGGGACTAGCGGGAGGTTACACAGATACGCAGTATTTT
CASKGLAGGYTDTQYF
>-|TRBV10-1|TRBJ1-1|-
TGCGCCAGCAGCTTAACCTTGAACACTGAAGCTTTCTTT
CASSLTLNTEAFF
>-|TRBV28|TRBJ1-2|once
TGTGCCAGCAGAAAGAGGGGCCTCTATGGCTACACCTTC
CASRKRGLYGYTF
>TRBD2|TRBV6-4|TRBJ2-5|-
TGTGCCAGCAGACTACCCTGGGAGGGAAAAGAGACCCAGTACTTC
CASRLPWEGKETQYF
>TRBD2|TRBV7-9|TRBJ2-1|-
TGTGCCAGCAGCGAAGGACTAGCGCCAAACAATGAGCAGTTCTTC
CASSEGLAPNNEQFF
>-|TRBV5-1|TRBJ2-3|-
TGCGCCAGCAGCTTGACGCCAGGGACATCAGATACGCAGTATTTT
CASSLTPGTSDTQYF
>TRBD2|TRBV9|TRBJ2-1|-
TGTGCCAGCAGCCCACGGACTAGCGGGAGGGCAGAGCAGTTCTTC
CASSPRTSGRAEQFF
>-|TRBV28|TRBJ1-2|-
TGTGCCAGCAACCCCCATAGCCGCCCTAACTATGGCTACACCTTC
CASNPHSRPNYGYTF
>TRBD1|TRBV28|TRBJ1-5|-
TGTGCCAGCAGTTTCTCCGACAGGGTCGAGAAGCCCCAGCATTTT
CASSFSDRVEKPQHF
>TRBD1|TRBV7-9|TRBJ1-2|-
TGTGCCAGCAGCTTAGTCGGGACAGGGAACTATGGCTACACCTTC
CASSLVGTGNYGYTF
>-|TRBV7-9|TRBJ1-4|-
TGTGCCAGCAGCTTCGGGACAACCTGGACTAATGAAAAACTGTTTTTT
CASSFGTTWTNEKLFF
>TRBD2|TRBV19|TRBJ2-5|-
TGTGCCAGTAGTTCGGACGGGTTGACTAGCGTCCAAGAGACCCAGTACTTC
CASSSDGLTSVQETQYF
>-|TRBV30|TRBJ2-7|-
TGTGCCTGGACCTTCTTGGACGAGCAGTACTTC
CAWTFLDEQYF
>TRBD1|TRBV2|TRBJ1-4|-
TGTGCCAGCAGTGCAGGGGGTTTTAATGAAAAACTGTTTTTT
CASSAGGFNEKLFF
>-|TRBV27|TRBJ1-2|-
TGTGCCAGCAGCCCTAGGGGAAACTATGGCTACACCTTC
CASSPRGNYGYTF
>TRBD1|TRBV19|TRBJ2-7|once
TGTGCCAGTAGTATTGGACAGGGGGAAGGAGAGCAGTACTTC
CASSIGQGEGEQYF
>TRBD2|TRBV27|TRBJ2-7|-
TGTGCCAGCAGTTTAGGGACTAGCGGGAGCTCCTACGAGCAGTACTTC
CASSLGTSGSSYEQYF
>TRBD1|TRBV2|TRBJ2-5|-
TGTGCCAGTTCGACAGGGGCACAAGAGACCCAGTACTTC
CASSTGAQETQYF
>-|TRBV28|TRBJ2-7|-
TGTGCCAGCAGTACTACCGGACTGTCCTACGAGCAGTACTTC
CASSTTGLSYEQYF
>TRBD2|TRBV11-2|TRBJ2-7|-
TGTGCCAGCAGCTTAATGTCCGGGGGGGAATTCGAGCAGTACTTC
CASSLMSGGEFEQYF
>-|TRBV27|TRBJ2-7|-
TGTGCCAGCAGTTTAACCAGGGGCCCCTACGAGCAGTACTTC
CASSLTRGPYEQYF